The clone carrying this T cell receptor (beta chain) occurred many times. The source of the sample is a study of T cells in Graves' hyperthyroidism and ophthalmopathy. Ophthalmopathy patients showed a Clinical Activity Score of at least 3, NOSPECS grade of at least 4 and duration under 3 months. CDR3 length: 17 amino acids. CDR1 is KGHSH and CDR2 is LQKENI in the germline V gene. Between the trimmed V and J ends, which lost 0 bases and 1 base, there was a span of 13 bases. There were TCR beta CDR3 regions amplified from RNA transcripts. When the TCR CDR3 underwent first-round RT-PCR, the HTBI primer set was used. TCRdb redid the calling of the multiplex PCR reads with MiXCR, one entry per CDR3 protein. The sample shows 400,000 or so distinct CDR3 sequences, about 15% of them seen only once.

This rearrangement joins TRBV18 to TRBJ1-5; unclear D gene. The TCR comes from a woman aged 25 to 39 with Graves' ophthalmopathy. The sample comprised blood. The DNA of the CDR3 is TGTGCCAGCTCACCACCCGCCCACACAACCAGCAATCAGCCCCAGCATTTT. Protein product: CASSPPAHTTSNQPQHF.